Listed below are T cell receptor beta chains from one sample, sequenced in a study of blood T cell repertoires in COVID-19. The assay was immunoSEQ multiplex PCR, and TCRdb's table has in-frame clones only and misses some. Among around 250,000 clones listed, about 80% were seen once. What was sequenced was PBMCs or T cells enriched from blood (not recorded which). All receptors derive from a man aged 35 to 55 who had recovered from COVID-19. The CDR3 runs from the conserved cysteine through the conserved F or W. Each record gives: D gene, J gene, clone size, V gene, CDR3 protein, CDR3 DNA. A D gene is named only where the DNA matches it firmly. Clone size is not always given. Where it is, it says once, few, many or a class for expanded clones.

TRBD2	TRBJ2-1	.	TRBV11-3	CASSLEGGMVPYNEQFF	TGTGCCAGCAGCTTAGAGGGGGGGATGGTGCCCTACAATGAGCAGTTCTTC
TRBD2	TRBJ2-7	.	TRBV6-2/TRBV6-3	CASSWTRFGVQYF	TGTGCCAGCAGTTGGACTAGGTTCGGCGTGCAGTACTTC
.	TRBJ1-4	.	TRBV24-1	CATSDFSEKLFF	TGTGCCACCAGTGATTTCTCCGAAAAACTGTTTTTT
.	TRBJ2-7	.	TRBV14	CASSPIPGSYEQYF	TGTGCCAGCAGCCCGATCCCAGGTTCCTACGAGCAGTACTTC
TRBD1	TRBJ1-2	.	TRBV5-1	CASRGTGYGYTF	TGCGCCAGCAGGGGGACAGGCTATGGCTACACCTTC
TRBD1	TRBJ2-1	.	TRBV6-5	CASSLRQGSYNEQFF	TGTGCCAGCAGCTTGAGACAGGGTTCCTACAATGAGCAGTTCTTC
.	TRBJ1-4	.	TRBV4-3	CASSLGYGGVNEKLFF	TGCGCCAGCAGCCTTGGTTATGGAGGGGTCAATGAAAAACTGTTTTTT
TRBD2	TRBJ2-5	.	TRBV28	CASSGGGAGQETQYF	TGTGCCAGCAGTGGGGGAGGGGCGGGCCAAGAGACCCAGTACTTC
TRBD1	TRBJ1-1	.	TRBV12-3/TRBV12-4	CASSFRTGTGAFF	TGTGCCAGCAGTTTCCGGACCGGGACAGGAGCTTTCTTT
.	TRBJ1-2	.	TRBV10-3	CAISESRTPPGYTF	TGTGCCATCAGTGAATCAAGGACACCGCCTGGCTACACCTTC
TRBD1	TRBJ1-2	few	TRBV5-4	CASSSYRGRTGDGYTF	TGTGCCAGCAGCTCCTACAGGGGGCGGACAGGGGATGGCTACACCTTC
.	TRBJ1-4	once	TRBV28	CAHLGGTDEKLFF	TGTGCCCACCTCGGGGGAACGGATGAAAAACTGTTTTTT
.	TRBJ1-4	.	TRBV7-8	CASSPHRFPGGTNEKLFF	TGTGCCAGCAGCCCCCATAGGTTTCCGGGAGGGACTAATGAAAAACTGTTTTTT
.	TRBJ1-1	once	TRBV28	CASSLHRVWDTEAFF	TGTGCCAGCAGTTTGCACAGGGTTTGGGACACTGAAGCTTTCTTT
TRBD1	TRBJ2-7	.	TRBV5-1	CASSSGTGTYEQYF	TGCGCCAGCAGCTCGGGGACAGGGACCTACGAGCAGTACTTC
TRBD1	TRBJ1-1	.	TRBV27	CASRRQGLMNTEAFF	TGTGCCAGCAGGCGACAGGGATTGATGAACACTGAAGCTTTCTTT
.	TRBJ2-3	.	TRBV4-3	CASSQDRGDTQYF	TGCGCCAGCAGCCAAGACAGAGGTGATACGCAGTATTTT
TRBD2	TRBJ2-1	.	TRBV18	CASSLTSGRDDEQFF	TGTGCCAGCTCACTGACTAGCGGGAGAGATGATGAGCAGTTCTTC
TRBD1	TRBJ1-2	.	TRBV28	CASSITAGGAGGYTF	TGTGCCAGCAGTATAACCGCAGGGGGCGCAGGGGGCTACACCTTC
TRBD2	TRBJ2-3	.	TRBV12-5	CASGLVLAGGHTDTQYF	TGTGCTAGTGGTTTGGTACTAGCGGGAGGGCACACAGATACGCAGTATTTT
TRBD2	TRBJ2-7	.	TRBV5-1	CASSASGTSVDYEQYF	TGCGCCAGCAGCGCTTCCGGGACTAGCGTTGACTACGAGCAGTACTTC
TRBD1	TRBJ2-5	.	TRBV10-3	CAISEQGQETQYF	TGTGCCATCAGTGAACAGGGGCAAGAGACCCAGTACTTC
TRBD2	TRBJ2-1	.	TRBV10-3	CAISESIAGGLYEQFF	TGTGCCATCAGTGAGTCGATAGCGGGAGGGCTTTATGAGCAGTTCTTC
.	TRBJ2-3	.	TRBV14	CASSQDSRVFNTDTQYF	TGTGCCAGCAGCCAAGATAGCAGGGTTTTTAATACAGATACGCAGTATTTT
TRBD1	TRBJ1-1	many	TRBV6-5	CASSYSRDSPTGAFF	TGTGCCAGCAGTTACTCCCGGGACAGCCCTACAGGGGCTTTCTTT
.	TRBJ2-1	.	TRBV12-3/TRBV12-4	CASTTDYNEQFF	TGTGCCAGCACTACCGATTACAATGAGCAGTTCTTC
.	TRBJ2-7	once	TRBV12-3/TRBV12-4	CASSYGNEQYF	TGTGCCAGCAGTTACGGGAACGAGCAGTACTTC
TRBD1	TRBJ2-1	.	TRBV9	CASSVTGGIRNEQFF	TGTGCCAGCAGCGTCACAGGGGGGATACGCAATGAGCAGTTCTTC
.	TRBJ2-2	.	TRBV9	CASSVASPDFTGELFF	TGTGCCAGCAGCGTAGCTTCCCCCGACTTCACCGGGGAGCTGTTTTTT
.	TRBJ2-7	.	TRBV9	CASSPGVAYEQYF	TGTGCCAGCAGCCCCGGGGTTGCCTACGAGCAGTACTTC
.	TRBJ2-7	.	TRBV4-1	CASSQREDSAQYF	TGCGCCAGCAGCCAGAGGGAGGATAGCGCGCAGTACTTC
.	TRBJ1-5	.	TRBV6-5	CASSQPGQPQHF	TGTGCCAGCAGCCAACCCGGGCAGCCCCAGCATTTT
.	TRBJ2-7	.	TRBV11-2	CASTVRLGGYEQYF	TGTGCCAGCACCGTGAGGTTAGGGGGTTACGAGCAGTACTTC
.	TRBJ1-1	once	TRBV4-3	CASSLQGASEAFF	TGCGCCAGCAGCCTTCAAGGGGCCAGTGAAGCTTTCTTT
.	TRBJ1-5	.	TRBV6-2/TRBV6-3	CASSYMTEAQPQHF	TGTGCCAGCAGTTATATGACGGAGGCTCAGCCCCAGCATTTT
.	TRBJ1-1	.	TRBV19	CASRGDRGDTEAFF	TGTGCCAGTAGGGGGGACCGCGGGGACACTGAAGCTTTCTTT
.	TRBJ1-3	.	TRBV10-1	CASSPGVSGNTIYF	TGCGCCAGCAGTCCGGGTGTCTCTGGAAACACCATATATTTT
.	TRBJ1-4	.	TRBV11-2	CASSPQGRATNEKLFF	TGTGCCAGCAGCCCCCAGGGCAGGGCAACTAATGAAAAACTGTTTTTT
.	TRBJ1-5	once	TRBV28	CASSRGASGPQHF	TGTGCCAGCAGTCGGGGGGCCTCTGGGCCCCAGCATTTT
.	TRBJ1-1	.	TRBV3-1/TRBV3-2	CASSPEGQPELTEAFF	TGTGCCAGCAGCCCGGAAGGACAGCCCGAATTAACTGAAGCTTTCTTT
TRBD1	TRBJ2-3	.	TRBV7-2	CASSLGPATGMTDTQYF	TGTGCCAGCAGCTTAGGACCGGCGACAGGGATGACAGATACGCAGTATTTT
TRBD1	TRBJ2-1	.	TRBV6-2/TRBV6-3	CASSYSPWTGRLNNEQFF	TGTGCCAGCAGTTACTCCCCCTGGACAGGTAGACTGAACAATGAGCAGTTCTTC
.	TRBJ1-3	.	TRBV5-1	CASSLAAGSGNTIYF	TGCGCCAGCAGCTTGGCAGCGGGTTCTGGAAACACCATATATTTT
.	TRBJ1-1	.	TRBV4-3	CASSQGRSNTEAFF	TGCGCCAGCAGCCAAGGGAGGTCGAACACTGAAGCTTTCTTT
.	TRBJ1-2	.	TRBV7-9	CASSLEYYGYTF	TGTGCCAGCAGCTTAGAATACTACGGCTACACCTTC
.	TRBJ1-2	.	TRBV10-1	CARRPNYGYTF	TGCGCCAGGAGGCCAAACTATGGCTACACCTTC
.	TRBJ1-5	.	TRBV27	CASSLGAGQPQHF	TGTGCCAGCAGTTTGGGGGCTGGGCAGCCCCAGCATTTT
.	TRBJ2-7	.	TRBV10-3	CAISEAGLLSEQYF	TGTGCCATCAGTGAGGCGGGACTTCTTTCGGAGCAGTACTTC
TRBD1	TRBJ2-5	once	TRBV2	CASSARTGIQETQYF	TGTGCCAGCAGTGCCCGGACAGGGATCCAAGAGACCCAGTACTTC
.	TRBJ2-7	.	TRBV7-9	CASSRGYEQYF	TGTGCCAGCAGCCGGGGGTACGAGCAGTACTTC
TRBD2	TRBJ2-5	.	TRBV29-1	CSGAGLAETQYF	TGCAGCGGCGCGGGACTAGCCGAGACCCAGTACTTC